This T cell receptor beta chain was identified in a study of a mutant IDH1 vaccine in newly diagnosed glioma. Described time point: week 11, during vaccination. Each vaccine dose was 300 ug of mutant IDH1 20-mer peptide, with topical imiquimod. Worth noting for this clone: Its antigen is unknown.

Measured with immunoSEQ multiplex PCR; TCRdb has only the in-frame clones, and not every one. This sample has about 40,000 clones, with 84% found just once. The CDR3 totals 16 residues. Trimming cost V 0 bases and J 10 bases; bases outside gene matches: 8. Looked up from germline, CDR1 is SGDLS and CDR2 is YYNGEE. This sample comprised PBMCs, obtained from a glioma patient whose treatment included an IDH1 peptide vaccine. The rearrangement links TRBV9 to TRBJ2-1; TRBD2 matches 12 bases. The source is a man in his forties or fifties with glioma. The CDR3 loop is CASSVGIRLAGVEQFF. For the CDR3, the DNA is TGTGCCAGCAGCGTAGGGATTCGACTAGCGGGAGTCGAGCAGTTCTTC.